The 3 T cell receptor beta chains below come from one sample, sequenced in a study of read filtering for tumor transcriptome and immune sequencing. From approximately 400 ng of RNA, a library with molecular barcoded alpha/delta and beta/gamma adaptors was made. Via MiXCR, TCRdb re-called the reads, giving one row per CDR3 protein. The sample has 2,000 to 3,000 distinct CDR3 sequences, approximately 65% seen once. The sequencing input was a population of CD138-negative cells sorted from bone marrow. These receptors were collected from a donor over 35 with multiple myeloma. This table probably holds off-target reads from a library built for another chain.

In this sample, this clonotype turned up a few times. The junction departs from the called germline gene at one end, perhaps through a read error. The V call is TRBV5-1, the J call TRBJ2-1; unclear D gene. The CDR3 runs to 12 residues. The germline gives CDR1 SGHRS, CDR2 YFSETQ. This CDR3 is CASSLAYNEQFF. DNA of the CDR3: TGCGCCAGCAGCTTGGCCTATAATGAGCAGTTCTTC.

Turning to this clonotype: The CDR3 carries no conserved terminal phenylalanine or tryptophan, so it likely arises from a read error. The V gene is TRBV30, the J gene TRBJ1-2; TRBD1 is a possible D gene (5 bases). Trimming removed 4 bases at V and 8 bases at J, with 20 bases between. The length of the CDR3 is 14 residues. CDR1 is GTSNPN, CDR2 SVGIG, per germline (reference sequence). The CDR3 reads CAWTPGPAAYGYTL. DNA of the CDR3: TGTGCCTGGACTCCAGGGCCCGCAGCCTACGGCTACACCCTC.

The chain recombines TRBV5-1 with TRBJ2-1, with D uncertain. Per germline, CDR1 SGHRS and CDR2 YFSETQ. The CDR3 has 15 residues. V was shortened by 5 bases and J by 3 bases, with 15 bases between the two germline ends. The CDR3 protein is CASSRANGRYNEQFF. As DNA, the CDR3 is TGCGCCAGCAGTCGAGCTAACGGTCGCTACAATGAGCAGTTCTTC.